This T cell receptor beta chain derives from a study of shared clonotypes between healthy human individuals (dated by TCRdb to 2020 to 2022). Regarding the research as a whole: Three men and a couple of women, aged 18 to 49 years, made up the cohort. Libraries were prepared and TCR repertoires were sequenced by different laboratories using diverse techniques, in order to increase sequencing depth and limit assay-specific biases. The study deeply sequenced blood TCR repertoires of about 5 healthy adults to estimate repertoire size and the extent of clonotype sharing between individuals. Each donor's leukapheresis produced roughly between about 0.85 and 10 billion PBMCs. Points the paper makes about the study in general: Because the study included only a small number of donors, the genetic and exposure-history diversity represented was limited. Pairwise subsampling indicated that sequencing depth was expected to affect the degree of clonotype sharing among donors. Sampling was restricted to blood, and TCR repertoires in tissue are likely to differ from TCR repertoires in blood.

V and J lose 4 bases and 4 bases, and a span of 4 bases separates them. Reading from cysteine to phenylalanine, the CDR3 counts 12 amino acids. The retained sequence is limited to the CDR3, 36 bases, with the frame set at the first base. CDR1 SGHNT and CDR2 YENEEA were looked up in the germline V gene. This clone was seen a few times. This clone's antigen is unknown. No base quality values were provided; no much bigger clone lies one nucleotide off. Donors were healthy HIV-negative adults with no recently reported acute infections or vaccinations. Every donor was a Caucasian adult living in Nashville, Tennessee, USA. For unsorted samples, 96 million or so PBMCs were counted, and genomic DNA was extracted using the QIAamp DNA Blood Mini kit. Blood was obtained by leukapheresis, after which PBMCs were separated by Ficoll-Histopaque density gradient centrifugation and cryopreserved in liquid nitrogen vapor phase.

Using the deep immunoSEQ assay, multiplex PCR amplified TCR CDR3 regions from genomic DNA. Extracted genomic DNA from each cell subset was spread evenly across all wells of several immunoSEQ 96-well plates, with each plate serving as a replicate. Each replicate PCR for unsorted PBMC received roughly 290 ng genomic DNA, equal to 25,000 to 35,000 T cell genomes. Ten immunoSEQ deep assay plates were used to sequence unsorted PBMC genomic DNA. The purified libraries were quantified using a Qubit 3.0 fluorometer, sized with a Bioanalyzer 2100, and then quantified again using the KAPA Library Quantification kit. Every immunoSEQ 96-well plate was sequenced on a separate single-read 150-cycle Illumina NextSeq 550 flow cell. In the paper's pipeline: Because only junctional sequences without quality scores were contained in the immunoSEQ output, filtering matching that applied to full-length reads could not be performed. To assign V/J genes and CDR3, sequences were annotated against IMGT germline references using PyIR, a Python wrapper for IgBLAST v1.9. Reads with weak V/J assignments (E-value above 1e-6), missing CDR3, stop codons, out-of-frame junctions, or ambiguous translated residues were removed. V3J clonotypes were defined by identical inferred V gene, J gene, and CDR3 amino acid sequence. To compute the percentage overlap between repertoires, the number of shared unique clonotypes was divided by the size of the smaller repertoire. Three approaches were used to assess repertoire richness: RTK rarefaction, the Chao1 estimator, and Recon v2.1 estimates of unobserved clonotypes. TCRdb took this table from immuneACCESS and kept in-frame rearrangements with V and J called. Such tables lack part of the clones; where checked against another copy, unresolved V genes explain under half of the gap, and the rest is unexplained. That table is the source of V, J and clone size, and D and trimming were worked out from the DNA. Across this sample there are hundreds of thousands of clones, with around 81% seen only once. Around 13% of the sample lies in the top ten.

Sequenced sample: PBMCs. The rearranged segments are TRBV11-3 and TRBJ2-2; there is no confident call for the D gene. The clonotype was recovered from a woman aged 40 to 55 in good health. Some clones in this sample may be carry-over from other donors' samples. The DNA sequence follows: TGTGCCAGCAGCTCCTTCACCGGGGAGCTGTTTTTT. Translated, this is CASSSFTGELFF.